Below are 16 T cell receptor beta chains sequenced from a single sample in a study of blood T cell repertoires in COVID-19. Method: immunoSEQ multiplex PCR; TCRdb's copy keeps in-frame clones and lacks some. Of approximately 240,000 clones in the sample, about 85% are singletons; the top ten hold more than 4.5%. The sample consisted of peripheral blood. These TCRs come from a woman in her sixties or seventies who had recovered from COVID-19.

The chain joins TRBV27 to TRBJ2-7; 7 bases are a match to TRBD2. Germline assignment: CDR1 MNHEY and CDR2 SMNVEV (reference sequence). V was clipped by 8 bases and J by 2 bases; unmatched bases: 6. The CDR3 runs to 13 residues. The CDR3 nucleotides are TGTGCCAGCGGGGGGGGGTCGGCCTACGAGCAGTACTTC. Protein: CASGGGSAYEQYF.

V usage is TRBV7-3 and J usage is TRBJ1-2; 8 bases fit TRBD1. The CDR3 is made up of 17 amino acids. Germline V gene lookup returns CDR1 SGHTA and CDR2 FQGTGA. V dropped 3 bases and J dropped 0; count of bases not matched to a gene: 9. CDR3 bases: TGTGCCAGCAGCTTGACAGGGGCGGGATCTTCTAACTATGGCTACACCTTC. Residues: CASSLTGAGSSNYGYTF.

V gene TRBV18 combines with J gene TRBJ2-7; tentative D call: TRBD1 (6 bases). This CDR3 spans 12 amino acids. V lost 5 bases and J 6 bases, leaving 11 bases between the germline ends. In germline, CDR1 is KGHSH, CDR2 LQKENI. The CDR3 DNA reads as TGTGCCAGCTCATACAGGGATGCCGAGCAGTACTTC. It codes for CASSYRDAEQYF.

The rearrangement links TRBV7-3 to TRBJ2-2; D unclear. This CDR3 spans 14 amino acids. Germline V lookup: CDR1 SGHTA, CDR2 FQGTGA. The germline V and J ends were trimmed by 2 bases and 7 bases, with 11 bases remaining between them. CDR3 DNA sequence: TGTGCCAGCAGCTTAGGTCACTCCGGCGGGGAGCTGTTTTTT. The encoded protein is CASSLGHSGGELFF.

CDR3 region: CASSFLRGWNEQFF. The CDR3 DNA reads as TGTGCCAGCAGCTTCTTGCGGGGTTGGAATGAGCAGTTCTTC. The rearrangement links TRBV11-2 to TRBJ2-1; D is possibly TRBD2 (6 bases). CDR3 length: 14 amino acids. CDR1 and CDR2 (germline): SGHAT, FQNNGV. The germline V and J ends were trimmed by 3 bases and 7 bases, with 13 bases remaining between them.

The genes are TRBV9 and TRBJ2-2, with 7 bases identical to TRBD1. J was trimmed by 6 bases and V by 4 bases; bases with no gene match: 12. This CDR3 is 16 amino acids long. Germline CDR1 SGDLS, CDR2 YYNGEE. Written as DNA, the CDR3 is TGTGCCAGCAGCATTCGACCCTCCCAGGGGGCCGGGGAGCTGTTTTTT. It codes for CASSIRPSQGAGELFF.

The J gene is TRBJ2-5, the V gene TRBV10-3; tentative D call: TRBD2 (6 bases). The CDR3 runs to 13 residues. Trimming cost V 5 bases and J 5 bases, with 12 bases left between them. From germline, CDR1 is ENHRY and CDR2 SYGVKD. CDR3 coding DNA: TGTGCCATCAGTCCCACCAGCGGGGAGACCCAGTACTTC. Its protein is CAISPTSGETQYF.

The genes are TRBV7-2 and TRBJ2-7, with D unresolved. The V end lost 1 base, the J end lost 2 bases, and 12 bases lay between the germline ends. This CDR3 has 15 residues. Per the germline V gene, CDR1 is SGHTA and CDR2 is FQGNSA. CDR3 in amino acids: CASSLVGTGAYEQYF. For the CDR3, the DNA is TGTGCCAGCAGCTTAGTAGGCACCGGAGCCTACGAGCAGTACTTC.

The chain combines TRBV9 with TRBJ2-6; perhaps TRBD1 as D (5 bases). The CDR3 covers 20 residues. Germline V gene sequence: CDR1 SGDLS, CDR2 YYNGEE. The V and J ends lost 4 bases and 1 base respectively, with 24 bases between them. The chain's CDR3 is CASSLSRWGEPPSGANVLTF. The CDR3 bases are TGTGCCAGCAGCCTCTCAAGGTGGGGCGAACCGCCATCTGGGGCCAACGTCCTGACTTTC. Using reference TRBV9 and TRBJ2-6 for the parts outside the CDR3, the full variable domain is DSGVTQTPKHLITATGQRVTLRCSPRSGDLSVYWYQQSLDQGLQFLIQYYNGEERAKGNILERFSAQQFPDLHSELNLSSLELGDSALYFCASSLSRWGEPPSGANVLTFGAGSRLTVL.

The rearrangement joins TRBV12-5 to TRBJ1-5, with 10 nucleotides matching TRBD1. V shed 6 bases and J 5 bases; nucleotides not matched to a gene: 4. Germline lookup yields CDR1 LGHNT and CDR2 FRNRAP. The CDR3 loop spans 14 amino acids. In DNA form, the CDR3 reads TGTGCTAGTGGGGGGACAGGGGTGGATCAGCCCCAGCATTTT. As protein: CASGGTGVDQPQHF. Combining the CDR3 with reference TRBV12-5 and TRBJ1-5 gives the whole variable domain DARVTQTPRHKVTEMGQEVTMRCQPILGHNTVFWYRQTMMQGLELLAYFRNRAPLDDSGMPKDRFSAEMPDATLATLKIQPSEPRDSAVYFCASGGTGVDQPQHFGDGTRLSIL.

The rearrangement uses TRBV10-3 and TRBJ2-7, with 7 bases fitting TRBD2. The ends lost 6 bases at V and 3 bases at J; junction bases unmatched: 14. There are 16 residues in the CDR3. Germline CDR1 ENHRY, CDR2 SYGVKD. Here the CDR3 reads CAISQLTPGGDYEQYF. Written as DNA, the CDR3 is TGTGCCATCAGCCAACTGACCCCGGGGGGTGACTACGAGCAGTACTTC.

The chain recombines TRBV6-6 with TRBJ2-7; TRBD1 is a possible D gene (6 bases). The CDR3 length is 15 residues. The V and J ends lost 0 bases and 2 bases respectively, with 11 bases between them. Germline V lookup: CDR1 MNHNY, CDR2 SVGAGI (reference sequence). The CDR3 reads CASSYSGNRAYEQYF. CDR3 in DNA: TGTGCCAGCAGTTACTCGGGGAACAGGGCCTACGAGCAGTACTTC.

The V gene is TRBV6-1, the J gene TRBJ1-6; 7 bases line up with TRBD1. The CDR3 runs 15 residues. The germline V gene encodes CDR1 MNHNS and CDR2 SASEGT. The J segment lost 12 bases and the V segment lost 3 bases, leaving 11 bases of the junction unmatched. The CDR3 coding sequence is TGTGCCAGCAGTGACCACCGGGACAGTGGATTACCCCTCCACTTT. This sequence encodes CASSDHRDSGLPLHF.

The chain uses TRBV15 and TRBJ1-1, with a weak D call TRBD1 (6 bases). Germline lookup yields CDR1 LNHNV and CDR2 YYDKDF (reference sequence). Deletions cut 0 bases from V and 0 bases from J, with 8 bases between. The CDR3 covers 15 residues. The CDR3 loop reads CATSRETGLNTEAFF. In nucleotides, the CDR3 is TGTGCCACCAGCAGAGAAACAGGGTTGAACACTGAAGCTTTCTTT.

V usage is TRBV5-1 and J usage is TRBJ1-1, with 9 bases identical to TRBD1. CDR3 length equals 14 residues. CDR1 and CDR2 from the germline V gene are SGHRS and YFSETQ. V dropped 4 bases and J dropped 6; count of bases not matched to a gene: 7. The CDR3 reads CASSIDRGSAEAFF. The CDR3 nucleotides are TGCGCCAGCAGCATAGACAGGGGGAGCGCTGAAGCTTTCTTT.

The chain has TRBV30 and TRBJ2-7, with a possible D match to TRBD1 (6 bases). The V and J ends lost 0 bases and 3 bases respectively, with 15 bases between them. This CDR3 has 15 residues. The V gene's germline CDR1 is GTSNPN and CDR2 SVGIG (reference sequence). The CDR3 protein is CAWSVRGRGIYEQYF. Here the CDR3 DNA reads TGTGCCTGGAGTGTACGAGGCAGGGGAATCTACGAGCAGTACTTC. Variable domain in full (rest from reference TRBV30 and TRBJ2-7): SQTIHQWPATLVQPVGSPLSLECTVEGTSNPNLYWYRQAAGRGLQLLFYSVGIGQISSEVPQNLSASRPQDRQFILSSKKLLLSDSGFYLCAWSVRGRGIYEQYFGPGTRLTVT.